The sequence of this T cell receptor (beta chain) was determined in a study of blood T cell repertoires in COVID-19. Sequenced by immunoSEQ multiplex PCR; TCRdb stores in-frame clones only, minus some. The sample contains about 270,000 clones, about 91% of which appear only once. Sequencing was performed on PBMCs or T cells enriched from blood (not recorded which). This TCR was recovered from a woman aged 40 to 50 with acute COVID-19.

CDR3: CASSPLAGVETQYF. The CDR3 DNA reads as TGTGCCAGCAGTCCACTAGCGGGAGTAGAGACCCAGTACTTC. J is TRBJ2-5 and V is TRBV6-2 or TRBV6-3; TRBD2 matches 11 bases. This CDR3 contains 14 residues. After removal of 5 bases from V and 4 bases from J, the junction contained 3 bases not matched to a gene. From germline, CDR1 is MNHEY and CDR2 SVGEGT.